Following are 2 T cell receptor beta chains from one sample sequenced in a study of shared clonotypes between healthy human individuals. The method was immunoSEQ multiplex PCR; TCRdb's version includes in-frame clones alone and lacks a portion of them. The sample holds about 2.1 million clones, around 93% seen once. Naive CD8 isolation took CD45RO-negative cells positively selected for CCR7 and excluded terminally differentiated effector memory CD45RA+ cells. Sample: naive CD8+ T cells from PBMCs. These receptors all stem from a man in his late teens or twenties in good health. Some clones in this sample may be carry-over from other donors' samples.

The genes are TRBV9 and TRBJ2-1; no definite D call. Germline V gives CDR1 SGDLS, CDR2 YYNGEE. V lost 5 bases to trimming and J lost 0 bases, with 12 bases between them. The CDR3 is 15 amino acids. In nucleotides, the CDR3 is TGTGCCAGCAGTCCCCTTCTTAGCTCCTACAATGAGCAGTTCTTC. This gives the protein CASSPLLSSYNEQFF. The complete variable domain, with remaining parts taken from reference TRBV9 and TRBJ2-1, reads DSGVTQTPKHLITATGQRVTLRCSPRSGDLSVYWYQQSLDQGLQFLIQYYNGEERAKGNILERFSAQQFPDLHSELNLSSLELGDSALYFCASSPLLSSYNEQFFGPGTRLTVL.

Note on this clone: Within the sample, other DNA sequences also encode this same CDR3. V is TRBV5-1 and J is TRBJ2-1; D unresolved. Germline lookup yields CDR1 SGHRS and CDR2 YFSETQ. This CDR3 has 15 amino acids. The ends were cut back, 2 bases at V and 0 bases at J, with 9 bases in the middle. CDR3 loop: CASSFYRDSYNEQFF. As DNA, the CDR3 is TGCGCCAGCAGCTTTTATAGGGACTCCTACAATGAGCAGTTCTTC.